These 2 T cell receptor beta chains came from one sample sequenced in a study of T-cell memory formation after mild COVID-19. TCRdb reprocessed the 5' RACE reads with MiXCR, giving one entry per CDR3 protein. The sample has about 430,000 distinct CDR3 sequences, approximately 24% seen once. The specimen was PBMCs or a T cell subset sorted from them (not recorded which). The origin of the receptors is an adult woman who had mild COVID-19 (a few samples of this study predate the infection). Cell type and time point are not known.

The CDR3, as DNA: TGTGCCAGCAGCTTCGGGACTAGAACCTACAATGAGCAGTTCTTC. Its translation is CASSFGTRTYNEQFF. The chain recombines TRBV7-9 with TRBJ2-1; 8 nucleotides line up with TRBD2. The CDR3 contains 15 residues. The V and J ends lost 3 bases and 2 bases, in that order; junction bases with no gene match: 3. Germline V gene sequence: CDR1 SEHNR, CDR2 FQNEAQ (reference sequence).

The chain uses TRBV7-8 and TRBJ1-4; D is undetermined. The V gene's germline CDR1 is SGHVS and CDR2 FQNEAQ. The CDR3 is 18 residues long. V was trimmed by 7 bases and J by 0 bases, leaving 21 bases between them. CDR3 sequence reads: CASTFYLSGPATNEKLFF. CDR3 bases: TGTGCCAGCACCTTCTACCTCTCAGGACCTGCAACTAATGAAAAACTGTTTTTT.